Shown below are 21 T cell receptor beta chains from a single sample sequenced in a study of PD-L1 blockade in urothelial cancer. Repertoires were generated with immunoSEQ multiplex PCR, while TCRdb's copy carries only in-frame clones and drops some. The profile covers approximately 71,000 clones, with roughly nine tenths appearing a single time and roughly 3.3% taken by the ten largest. The starting material was PBMCs, obtained around atezolizumab (anti-PD-L1) treatment. The receptor set was obtained from a man between 60 and 75 years old with urothelial cancer.

V gene TRBV4-1 combines with J gene TRBJ1-6; the D is unclear. With 3 bases removed from V and 1 base from J, the gap between germline ends came to 13 bases. CDR1 is MGHRA and CDR2 is YSYEKL in the germline V gene. This CDR3 has 17 residues. CDR3 loop: CASSHLVRGSYNSPLHF. The CDR3 nucleotides are TGCGCCAGCAGCCACCTTGTAAGAGGGTCCTATAATTCACCCCTCCACTTT.

This sequence joins TRBV4-1 and TRBJ1-4, with a possible D match to TRBD1 (5 bases). Deletions cut 4 bases from V and 7 bases from J, with 13 bases between. The CDR3 is 14 amino acids. Looked up from germline, CDR1 is MGHRA and CDR2 is YSYEKL. The CDR3: CASSREGQAEKLFF. CDR3 in DNA: TGCGCCAGCAGCCGGGAGGGGCAGGCTGAAAAACTGTTTTTT.

This rearrangement joins TRBV30 to TRBJ1-5; 9 nucleotides agree with TRBD1. The CDR3 contains 18 residues. CDR1 is GTSNPN, CDR2 SVGIG, per germline (reference sequence). V lost 0 bases, J lost 2 bases, and 11 bases stayed unmatched. The CDR3 spells CAWSVDGPRTGGNQPQHF. In DNA, the CDR3 is TGTGCCTGGAGTGTCGACGGTCCCCGGACAGGGGGCAATCAGCCCCAGCATTTT.

This clone was seen once. The chain is built from TRBV12-5 and TRBJ2-7, with D maybe TRBD2 (5 bases). The germline V gene encodes CDR1 LGHNT and CDR2 FRNRAP. V was cut by 1 base and J by 3 bases, with 7 bases left in between. The CDR3 is made up of 13 amino acids. The CDR3: CASGLDRGYEQYF. In nucleotides, the CDR3 is TGTGCTAGTGGTTTGGATCGGGGCTACGAGCAGTACTTC.

This rearrangement joins TRBV19 to TRBJ2-1; 8 bases match TRBD2. The CDR3 runs 14 residues. The germline CDR1 and CDR2 sequences are LNHDA and SQIVND (reference sequence). The V segment lost 1 base and the J segment 10 bases; nucleotides outside the gene matches: 6. The DNA for the CDR3 is TGTGCCAGTAGTATAGTGGGACTAGTAGTAGAGCAGTTCTTC. Its translation: CASSIVGLVVEQFF.

The V gene is TRBV4-2, the J gene TRBJ2-7; 7 bases align to TRBD2. The J segment lost 5 bases and the V segment lost 0 bases, leaving 16 bases of the junction unmatched. CDR1 is LGHNA and CDR2 is YNFKEQ in the germline V gene. This CDR3 has 18 amino acids. The CDR3 sequence is CASSQDFERWEGPNEQYF. DNA of the CDR3: TGTGCCAGCAGCCAAGATTTCGAAAGGTGGGAGGGCCCCAACGAGCAGTACTTC.

This chain joins TRBV29-1 and TRBJ2-7; 8 bases map to TRBD1. Trimming cost V 0 bases and J 5 bases; bases outside gene matches: 12. The CDR3 is made up of 16 amino acids. In germline, CDR1 is SQVTM, CDR2 ANQGSEA. CDR3 DNA sequence: TGCAGCGTTGAAGATTGGGCTCGGACAGGGAGCCACGAGCAGTACTTC. Translated: CSVEDWARTGSHEQYF.

The chain is built from TRBV27 and TRBJ1-3, with 8 bases lining up with TRBD1. Germline-derived CDR1 and CDR2 are MNHEY and SMNVEV (reference sequence). This CDR3 spans 16 amino acids. V gave up 5 bases and J gave up 1 base; unmatched junction bases: 7. Here the CDR3 reads CASSPGQGKSGNTIYF. CDR3 coding DNA: TGTGCCAGCAGTCCCGGACAGGGCAAGTCTGGAAACACCATATATTTT.

The rearrangement links TRBV10-1 to TRBJ1-1, with D possibly being TRBD1 (5 bases). CDR1 and CDR2 (germline): WNHNN, SYGVQD (reference sequence). The ends were cut back, 6 bases at V and 4 bases at J, with 9 bases in the middle. This CDR3 is built from 12 residues. The CDR3 nucleotides read TGCGCCAGCAGCGAAGACAGCACTGAAGCTTTCTTT. Its protein is CASSEDSTEAFF.

In nucleotides, the CDR3 is TGTGCCACCGCGGTTGGCTATGGCTACACCTTC. Translated: CATAVGYGYTF. The rearrangement uses TRBV19 and TRBJ1-2, with D unresolved. Germline V gene lookup returns CDR1 LNHDA and CDR2 SQIVND (reference sequence). V was trimmed by 10 bases and J by 4 bases, leaving 10 bases between them. The CDR3 contains 11 residues.

The J gene is TRBJ2-2, the V gene TRBV5-1, with 10 bases aligning to TRBD1. Germline V gives CDR1 SGHRS, CDR2 YFSETQ. V lost 4 bases and J lost 7; bases outside the gene matches: 7. The CDR3 contains 15 residues. This CDR3 is CASSQTGGSVGELFF. CDR3 sequence (DNA): TGCGCCAGCAGCCAGACAGGGGGCTCAGTCGGGGAGCTGTTTTTT.

The V gene is TRBV25-1, the J gene TRBJ2-3; TRBD2 agrees at 8 bases. This CDR3 is 15 amino acids long. V was pared by 6 bases and J by 6 bases, with 11 bases of the junction left unmatched. The germline V gene encodes CDR1 MGHDK and CDR2 SYGVNS. CDR3 in amino acids: CASSHGGASGDTQYF. CDR3 sequence (DNA): TGTGCCAGCAGCCACGGGGGGGCTAGCGGGGATACGCAGTATTTT.

This clone was recorded only once. This sequence joins TRBV4-1 and TRBJ1-1; 10 bases match TRBD1. This CDR3 has 15 residues. The ends lost 5 bases at V and 1 base at J; junction bases unmatched: 4. Germline V gene data show CDR1 as MGHRA and CDR2 as YSYEKL. CDR3 nucleotides: TGCGCCAGCAGCTCGACAGGGGGCCGGAACACTGAAGCTTTCTTT. The encoded protein is CASSSTGGRNTEAFF.

V and J are TRBV20-1 and TRBJ2-1; TRBD1 agrees at 7 bases. V was pared by 8 bases and J by 5 bases, with 3 bases of the junction left unmatched. Germline V gene lookup returns CDR1 DFQATT and CDR2 SNEGSKA (reference sequence). CDR3 size: 11 residues. DNA for the CDR3: TGCAGTACGGACAGGAACAATGAGCAGTTCTTC. It is translated as CSTDRNNEQFF.

This chain joins TRBV9 and TRBJ2-7; D gene ambiguous. This CDR3 comprises 14 residues. The ends were cut back, 4 bases at V and 0 bases at J, with 11 bases in the middle. Germline assignment: CDR1 SGDLS and CDR2 YYNGEE. CDR3 bases: TGTGCCAGCAGCCCCCAGGTGAACTCCTACGAGCAGTACTTC. It is translated as CASSPQVNSYEQYF.

The CDR3 loop is CASSFVLISYEQYF. In DNA, the CDR3 is TGTGCCAGCAGTTTCGTACTGATCTCCTACGAGCAGTACTTC. This rearrangement joins TRBV28 to TRBJ2-7; D gene unclear. This CDR3 is 14 amino acids long. Germline assignment: CDR1 MDHEN and CDR2 SYDVKM. V dropped 3 bases and J dropped 0 bases, with 9 bases sitting between them.

This rearrangement joins TRBV5-6 to TRBJ2-7, with 8 bases fitting TRBD2. Trimming removed 4 bases from V and 5 bases from J; junction bases left unmatched: 5. The CDR3 is 13 residues long. Germline V gene sequence: CDR1 SGHDT, CDR2 YYEEEE. CDR3 amino acids: CASSQREGHEQYF. CDR3 DNA sequence: TGTGCCAGCAGCCAACGGGAGGGCCACGAGCAGTACTTC.

V usage is TRBV14 and J usage is TRBJ2-1; 8 nucleotides align to TRBD1. Germline values: CDR1 SGHDN, CDR2 FVKESK. With 4 bases clipped from V and 5 bases from J, the junction kept 7 bases outside the gene matches. The CDR3 has 15 amino acids. The CDR3 DNA reads TGTGCCAGCAGCCCGTCACGGACAGGGCACAATGAGCAGTTCTTC. Translated, it gives CASSPSRTGHNEQFF. Using reference TRBV14 and TRBJ2-1 for the parts outside the CDR3, the full variable domain is EAGVTQFPSHSVIEKGQTVTLRCDPISGHDNLYWYRRVMGKEIKFLLHFVKESKQDESGMPNNRFLAERTGGTYSTLKVQPAELEDSGVYFCASSPSRTGHNEQFFGPGTRLTVL.

The rearrangement uses TRBV2 and TRBJ2-1, with 10 bases lining up with TRBD1. In germline, CDR1 is SNHLY, CDR2 FYNNEI. The CDR3 loop spans 15 amino acids. The J segment lost 7 bases and the V segment lost 6 bases, leaving 9 bases of the junction unmatched. The CDR3 DNA reads as TGTGCCAGCAGAATCGGGACAGGGGTATCTAATGAGCAGTTCTTC. Protein product: CASRIGTGVSNEQFF.

A word on this clone: Other DNA sequences in this sample translate to the same CDR3. V gene TRBV19 combines with J gene TRBJ1-5; 8 positions match TRBD1. CDR3 length equals 14 residues. Germline V gene sequence: CDR1 LNHDA, CDR2 SQIVND (reference sequence). Trimming at V came to 6 bases and at J to 1 base, leaving 2 bases not matched to a gene. The CDR3 nucleotides are TGTGCCAGTAGGACAGGGGCGAGCAATCAGCCCCAGCATTTT. This encodes CASRTGASNQPQHF. Based on the CDR3 plus reference TRBV19 and TRBJ1-5, the full variable domain is DGGITQSPKYLFRKEGQNVTLSCEQNLNHDAMYWYRQDPGQGLRLIYYSQIVNDFQKGDIAEGYSVSREKKESFPLTVTSAQKNPTAFYLCASRTGASNQPQHFGDGTRLSIL.

The chain combines TRBV28 with TRBJ1-1, with a possible D match to TRBD1 (6 bases). The germline V gene encodes CDR1 MDHEN and CDR2 SYDVKM. V was clipped by 2 bases and J by 10 bases, with 14 bases between them. The CDR3 totals 13 residues. CDR3 coding DNA: TGTGCCAGCAGTTTAAACAGGGCCGAAAGAGCTTTCTTT. Its protein is CASSLNRAERAFF.